This record concerns one TCR beta chain sequence. The length of the CDR3 is 12 residues. CDR1 is GTSNPN and CDR2 is SVGIG in the germline V gene (reference sequence). With 3 bases removed from V and 8 bases from J, the gap between germline ends came to 13 bases. The data were obtained in a study of cytomegalovirus exposure and HLA in healthy donors. PCR used 60 Vbeta primers and 13 Jbeta primers. The table came from immunoSEQ multiplex PCR; TCRdb's copy has only in-frame clones and leaves some out. This table has about 230,000 clones, more than 70% appearing once. This clonotype was obtained from a boy aged 5 to 17 in good health and CMV-seronegative. Sample: PBMCs. This chain uses TRBV30 with TRBJ1-2, with no clear D. As DNA, the CDR3 is TGTGCCTGGAGCGATCTAAGAGGGGGCTACACCTTC. This codes for CAWSDLRGGYTF.